This is a list of T cell receptor beta chains from one sample in a study of tumor-infiltrating lymphocytes in primary liver carcinoma. Each CDR3 protein is one row after TCRdb ran MiXCR on the multiplex PCR reads. The top ten clones hold 17% of a sample with a few hundred thousand distinct CDR3 sequences, roughly 60% of them seen once. The sample taken for sequencing was peripheral blood. All receptors come from a woman under 40 with primary liver carcinoma and hepatitis B virus infection. The conserved cysteine and the conserved F or W are not part of the CDR3 here. Each record gives: CDR3 protein, CDR3 length, V gene.

ASSVDIYTEAF | 11 | TRBV25-1
ASSLLPGPDNEQF | 13 | TRBV11-3
SEGGRALNEQF | 11 | TRBV29-1
ASSTRGLSGALKYNEQF | 17 | TRBV13
AGSYSMIAGGYEQY | 14 | TRBV6-6
ASIGTDTQY | 9 | TRBV6-5
ASGYSRTSGRTDTQY | 15 | TRBV6-2/TRBV6-3
AWSFQRGHYEQY | 12 | TRBV30
AGSSRKSKVETQY | 13 | TRBV11-2
ASSERSVHNTGELF | 14 | TRBV2
ASSLGTGAEAF | 11 | TRBV11-2
ASSLTGPGEQY | 11 | TRBV12-3/TRBV12-4